These 2 T cell receptor beta chains were sequenced from one sample in a study of read filtering for tumor transcriptome and immune sequencing. This library used roughly 0.4 ug RNA and molecular barcoded adaptors spanning alpha/delta and beta/gamma chains. TCRdb passed the reads through MiXCR, listing each CDR3 protein once. The top ten hold around 10% of the sample, which has about 93,000 distinct CDR3 sequences, roughly 21% seen once. Sequenced material: a population of CD138-negative cells sorted from bone marrow. The receptors were gathered from a donor aged 40 or over with multiple myeloma.

Many counts were recorded for this clonotype. The chain carries TRBV5-1 and TRBJ2-3, with 10 bases aligning to TRBD2. Germline lookup yields CDR1 SGHRS and CDR2 YFSETQ. The CDR3 loop spans 17 amino acids. The J segment lost 2 bases and the V segment lost 3 bases, leaving 9 bases of the junction unmatched. The CDR3 nucleotides read TGCGCCAGCAGCTCGTCCCCCCTAGCGGGGGCCACAGATACGCAGTATTTT. This encodes CASSSSPLAGATDTQYF.

The rearrangement joins TRBV5-1 to TRBJ2-6; D could derive from TRBD1 or TRBD2 (6 bases each). Germline V gene lookup returns CDR1 SGHRS and CDR2 YFSETQ. The length of the CDR3 is 20 residues. Trimming pared 1 base from V and 1 base from J, leaving 21 bases between. The CDR3 DNA reads TGCGCCAGCAGCTTGAGTCCTTTGGGGGGCGCATCTTCTGGGGCCAACGTCCTGACTTTC. Its protein is CASSLSPLGGASSGANVLTF. Full variable domain (outside the CDR3, taken from reference TRBV5-1 and TRBJ2-6): KAGVTQTPRYLIKTRGQQVTLSCSPISGHRSVSWYQQTPGQGLQFLFEYFSETQRNKGNFPGRFSGRQFSNSRSEMNVSTLELGDSALYLCASSLSPLGGASSGANVLTFGAGSRLTVL.